The source of this TCR beta chain is a study of T cell responses to AZD1222 COVID-19 vaccine. General study results and limits: Possibly, clonal diversity was underestimated; donors were largely white British and included more females. Repertoires were obtained only post-peak T cell response. Rises in breadth and depth of Spike-specific TCRs came after two AZD1222 doses. Researchers report vaccine-associated CD4 TCRs spanning spike, with dominance at 160-218 and 743-854.

Germline V CDR1 and CDR2: SGHDN, FVKESK. V trimming: 4 bases; J trimming: 4 bases; junction bases outside the gene matches: 18. This CDR3 comprises 18 residues. This clone came up many times. Its antigen is unidentified. Generated by immunoSEQ multiplex PCR, the TCRdb table keeps only in-frame clones and is missing some. The table has roughly 120,000 clones, 85% to 90% seen once. This receptor was taken from an adult in good health. The sequenced sample was peripheral blood, obtained on day 0 of AZD1222 vaccination. This chain uses TRBV14 with TRBJ2-5; 7 nucleotides align to TRBD2. This CDR3 reads CASSLRWSGGRGAETQYF. CDR3 sequence (DNA): TGTGCCAGCAGCCTCCGATGGAGCGGCGGGAGAGGGGCAGAGACCCAGTACTTC.